The 26 T cell receptor beta chains given below trace back to one sample, sequenced in a study of T cell changes during pregnancy in multiple sclerosis. Method: immunoSEQ multiplex PCR; TCRdb's copy keeps in-frame clones and lacks some. The top ten hold 0.61% of the sample, which has under 55,000 clones, around 90% seen once. Sample: CD4+ T cells from peripheral blood mononuclear cells, taken after pregnancy. The receptors derive from a female donor in good health, enrolled as a control in a pregnancy study.

In its sample, this clone was seen once. V gene TRBV19 combines with J gene TRBJ2-1, with TRBD1 as a possible D gene (5 bases). Germline CDR1 is LNHDA and CDR2 is SQIVND (reference sequence). CDR3 length: 13 amino acids. Trimming took 4 bases from V and 8 from J, leaving 12 bases between them. Here the CDR3 reads CASSSQGFDEQFF. CDR3 in DNA: TGTGCCAGTAGTAGTCAGGGTTTCGATGAGCAGTTCTTC.

The J gene is TRBJ2-2, the V gene TRBV19; 12 bases are shared with TRBD2. J was trimmed by 6 bases and V by 4 bases; bases with no gene match: 6. This CDR3 is 16 amino acids long. Germline V gives CDR1 LNHDA, CDR2 SQIVND (reference sequence). The CDR3 loop is CASSTVLAGGPGELFF. The CDR3 nucleotides read TGTGCCAGTAGTACCGTCCTAGCGGGGGGGCCCGGGGAGCTGTTTTTT.

The chain is built from TRBV29-1 and TRBJ1-1; 7 bases map to TRBD1. Looked up from germline, CDR1 is SQVTM and CDR2 is ANQGSEA. This CDR3 has 12 amino acids. With 7 bases clipped from V and 4 bases from J, the junction kept 6 bases outside the gene matches. CDR3 amino acids: CSADRAATEAFF. CDR3 nucleotides: TGCAGCGCTGACAGGGCTGCCACTGAAGCTTTCTTT.

This clone was recorded only once. This chain uses TRBV9 with TRBJ2-3, with 9 nucleotides matching TRBD2. Germline loops: CDR1 SGDLS, CDR2 YYNGEE. This CDR3 contains 14 residues. V shed 0 bases and J 10 bases; nucleotides not matched to a gene: 6. CDR3 sequence (DNA): TGTGCCAGCAGCGTAGCTGGCGGGAGGGCCCCGCAGTATTTT. It translates to CASSVAGGRAPQYF.

This clone appeared a single time. The sample has other DNA sequences that encode this CDR3 too. This chain joins TRBV19 and TRBJ1-1; 7 nucleotides agree with TRBD1. This CDR3 is built from 12 residues. V lost 2 bases to trimming and J lost 8 bases; unmatched junction nucleotides: 2. Germline V gene lookup returns CDR1 LNHDA and CDR2 SQIVND (reference sequence). The CDR3 nucleotides read TGTGCCAGTAGTATACGACAGGGAGAAGCTTTCTTT. The encoded protein is CASSIRQGEAFF. Using reference TRBV19 and TRBJ1-1 for the parts outside the CDR3, the full variable domain is DGGITQSPKYLFRKEGQNVTLSCEQNLNHDAMYWYRQDPGQGLRLIYYSQIVNDFQKGDIAEGYSVSREKKESFPLTVTSAQKNPTAFYLCASSIRQGEAFFGQGTRLTVV.

V is TRBV6-5 and J is TRBJ2-7, with D possibly TRBD2 on 6 matching bases. The CDR3 is 14 residues long. V lost 4 bases and J 6 bases, leaving 16 bases between the germline ends. Per the germline V gene, CDR1 is MNHEY and CDR2 is SVGAGI. The CDR3 DNA reads as TGTGCCAGCAGTTTAAGCCTAGCGACCCGCGAGCAGTACTTC. It specifies CASSLSLATREQYF.

The chain couples TRBV10-2 to TRBJ1-2; 8 bases map to TRBD1. Looked up from germline, CDR1 is WSHSY and CDR2 is SAAADI. Trimming removed 3 bases from V and 4 bases from J; junction bases left unmatched: 10. The CDR3 length is 16 residues. This CDR3 is CASSEVAAGQAYGYTF. The DNA of the CDR3 is TGCGCCAGCAGTGAAGTGGCGGCGGGACAGGCCTATGGCTACACCTTC.

This chain joins TRBV28 and TRBJ1-1, with 8 bases that match TRBD1. CDR3 length: 15 amino acids. J lost 3 bases, V lost 5 bases, and 8 bases had no gene match. Germline V lookup: CDR1 MDHEN, CDR2 SYDVKM. This chain's CDR3 is CASSNGGQGDTEAFF. The CDR3 DNA is TGTGCCAGCAGTAATGGAGGACAGGGAGACACTGAAGCTTTCTTT.

The rearrangement links TRBV7-3 to TRBJ2-2, with TRBD2 identical over 8 bases. The CDR3 is made up of 14 amino acids. CDR1 is SGHTA and CDR2 is FQGTGA in the germline V gene. V dropped 5 bases and J dropped 6; count of bases not matched to a gene: 5. The CDR3 sequence: CASSPPGGAGELFF. The DNA for the CDR3 is TGTGCCAGCAGCCCCCCGGGGGGGGCCGGGGAGCTGTTTTTT.

This chain links TRBV9 with TRBJ2-2, with 8 nucleotides matching TRBD2. CDR1 SGDLS and CDR2 YYNGEE come from the germline V gene. The CDR3 totals 14 residues. Trimming removed 0 bases from V and 7 bases from J; junction bases left unmatched: 2. The CDR3 DNA sequence: TGTGCCAGCAGCGTAGCGGGGGGGCTCGGGGAGCTGTTTTTT. Translated, it gives CASSVAGGLGELFF.

The gene calls are TRBV28 and TRBJ1-2; D is perhaps TRBD1 (6 bases). Trimming removed 7 bases from V and 4 bases from J, with 10 bases in between. The germline V gene has CDR1 MDHEN and CDR2 SYDVKM. The CDR3 runs to 12 residues. The CDR3 DNA reads TGTGCCAGCAAGGGAGGGGGCTATGGCTACACCTTC. This encodes CASKGGGYGYTF.

The rearrangement uses TRBV5-1 and TRBJ1-6; D may be TRBD1 (6 bases). The CDR3 is 14 amino acids. V gave up 4 bases and J gave up 8 bases, with 13 bases separating them. Germline V gives CDR1 SGHRS, CDR2 YFSETQ. DNA of the CDR3: TGCGCCAGCAGCGCAGGGGATAACTATTCACCCCTCCACTTT. Its protein is CASSAGDNYSPLHF.

This sequence joins TRBV5-6 and TRBJ2-4; 9 bases align to TRBD1. This CDR3 has 17 amino acids. Germline CDR1 reads SGHDT; CDR2 reads YYEEEE. The J segment lost 5 bases and the V segment lost 3 bases, leaving 12 bases of the junction unmatched. This chain's CDR3 is CASSSGGQGPSENIQYF. For the CDR3, the DNA is TGTGCCAGCAGCTCCGGGGGACAGGGCCCTTCGGAAAACATTCAGTACTTC.

The J gene is TRBJ2-6, the V gene TRBV5-8; 11 bases are a match to TRBD1. Germline values: CDR1 SGHTS, CDR2 YDEGEE. The CDR3 extends over 17 amino acids. The ends lost 3 bases at V and 2 bases at J; junction bases unmatched: 4. This CDR3 reads CASSSGQGVPGANVLTF. In nucleotides, the CDR3 is TGTGCCAGCAGCTCGGGACAGGGGGTACCTGGGGCCAACGTCCTGACTTTC.

This chain links TRBV6-5 with TRBJ1-5; 8 bases align to TRBD1. Germline V CDR1 and CDR2: MNHEY, SVGAGI. The length of the CDR3 is 13 residues. Trimming took 5 bases from V and 7 from J; bases not matched to a gene: 4. This CDR3 reads CASSDRGRQPQHF. CDR3 DNA: TGTGCCAGCAGTGACAGGGGTCGACAGCCCCAGCATTTT.

The rearrangement links TRBV7-2 to TRBJ1-6, with D maybe TRBD1 (5 bases). CDR3 length: 14 residues. V was clipped by 7 bases and J by 5 bases, with 12 bases between them. Germline V gives CDR1 SGHTA, CDR2 FQGNSA. CDR3 coding DNA: TGTGCCAGCACCGACGGGGGGAATAATTCACCCCTCCACTTT. It specifies CASTDGGNNSPLHF.

This clone was seen once. This chain uses TRBV30 with TRBJ2-7; D may be TRBD1 (5 bases). Trimming pared 0 bases from V and 4 bases from J, leaving 16 bases between. The CDR3 extends over 15 amino acids. Per germline, CDR1 GTSNPN and CDR2 SVGIG (reference sequence). DNA of the CDR3: TGTGCCTGGAGTGTATGGCAGGGTGTTTCTTACGAGCAGTACTTC. Its translation is CAWSVWQGVSYEQYF.

The CDR3 loop reads CAWKRGPFTDTQYF. CDR3 nucleotides: TGTGCCTGGAAGCGGGGGCCTTTCACAGATACGCAGTATTTT. The chain recombines TRBV30 with TRBJ2-3; TRBD2 matches 8 bases. The germline V gene encodes CDR1 GTSNPN and CDR2 SVGIG (reference sequence). V gave up 4 bases and J gave up 2 bases; unmatched junction bases: 5. The CDR3 runs to 14 residues.

V and J are TRBV6-1 and TRBJ2-1; 10 bases are shared with TRBD2. V was clipped by 3 bases and J by 3 bases; unmatched bases: 8. The CDR3 contains 17 residues. Per the germline V gene, CDR1 is MNHNS and CDR2 is SASEGT. The CDR3 region is CASSEQPLAGDYNEQFF. In nucleotides, the CDR3 is TGTGCCAGCAGTGAGCAACCCCTAGCGGGAGACTACAATGAGCAGTTCTTC.

The chain uses TRBV28 and TRBJ2-3, with 10 bases lining up with TRBD1. The germline V gene encodes CDR1 MDHEN and CDR2 SYDVKM. The J segment lost 2 bases and the V segment lost 7 bases, leaving 9 bases of the junction unmatched. CDR3 size: 16 residues. CDR3 sequence: CASNPSGQGITDTQYF. CDR3 in DNA: TGTGCCAGCAATCCTTCGGGACAGGGGATCACAGATACGCAGTATTTT.

The chain employs TRBV5-1 and TRBJ2-3; 9 bases are shared with TRBD2. Germline-derived CDR1 and CDR2 are SGHRS and YFSETQ. V was clipped by 6 bases and J by 5 bases; unmatched bases: 13. There are 16 residues in the CDR3. CDR3 sequence: CASTIEGGRERDTQYF. The CDR3 coding sequence is TGCGCCAGCACTATCGAAGGCGGGAGGGAGAGAGATACGCAGTATTTT. The full variable domain, completed using reference TRBV5-1 and TRBJ2-3, is KAGVTQTPRYLIKTRGQQVTLSCSPISGHRSVSWYQQTPGQGLQFLFEYFSETQRNKGNFPGRFSGRQFSNSRSEMNVSTLELGDSALYLCASTIEGGRERDTQYFGPGTRLTVL.

In regard to this clone: A read error may produce the germline difference seen at one junction end. The rearrangement links TRBV11-1 to TRBJ2-5, with D possibly matching TRBD1 (8 bases). Germline V gene sequence: CDR1 SGHAT, CDR2 FQDESV (reference sequence). The CDR3 contains 14 residues. The CDR3: CATSGTGGQETQYF. CDR3 sequence (DNA): TGTGCCACCAGCGGGACAGGAGGCCAAGAGACCCAGTACTTC.

This chain uses TRBV11-2 with TRBJ2-5; 8 bases are a match to TRBD2. The junction had 10 bases not matched to a gene; V was cut back by 5 bases and J by 8 bases. The CDR3 has 14 amino acids. Germline CDR1 is SGHAT and CDR2 is FQNNGV. CDR3 sequence: CASSPGGGRSTQYF. DNA of the CDR3: TGTGCCAGCAGCCCTGGCGGGGGGCGTTCTACCCAGTACTTC.

Only a few counts were recorded for this clone. This CDR3 is CASSSQGTGDQQYF. CDR3 sequence (DNA): TGTGCCAGCAGCTCGCAAGGGACAGGGGATCAGCAGTACTTC. V usage is TRBV7-9 and J usage is TRBJ2-7; 10 bases match TRBD1. Germline V gene sequence: CDR1 SEHNR, CDR2 FQNEAQ (reference sequence). This CDR3 region has 14 residues. The V and J ends lost 4 bases and 8 bases, in that order; junction bases with no gene match: 8. Complete variable domain (other parts from reference TRBV7-9 and TRBJ2-7): DTGVSQNPRHKITKRGQNVTFRCDPISEHNRLYWYRQTLGQGPEFLTYFQNEAQLEKSRLLSDRFSAERPKGSFSTLEIQRTEQGDSAMYLCASSSQGTGDQQYFGPGTRLTVT.

V gene TRBV5-6 combines with J gene TRBJ1-6; D unresolved. Germline V gene data show CDR1 as SGHDT and CDR2 as YYEEEE. The CDR3 extends over 12 amino acids. V lost 1 base and J lost 9, with 5 bases in between. CDR3 protein: CASSLTFSPLHF. The CDR3 DNA follows: TGTGCCAGCAGCTTGACTTTTTCACCCCTCCACTTT.

The chain is built from TRBV6-5 and TRBJ2-5, with 8 bases aligning to TRBD1. Germline loops: CDR1 MNHEY, CDR2 SVGAGI. The CDR3 sequence is 16 residues long. J lost 5 bases, V lost 0 bases, and 8 bases had no gene match. The CDR3 region is CASSYSSAGGAETQYF. The DNA for the CDR3 is TGTGCCAGCAGTTACTCGTCGGCAGGGGGCGCGGAGACCCAGTACTTC.